This T cell receptor (beta chain) is from a study of T cell responses to AZD1222 COVID-19 vaccine. Study-wide context: Pooling covered second doses at about 4 or about 12 weeks.

Study-wide findings and caveats: Seropositive status at baseline applied to only five to seven AZD1222 recipients. It should be noted that donors were predominantly white British and more often female, and clonal diversity was possibly underestimated.

V was trimmed by 5 bases and J by 6 bases, leaving 13 bases between them. Germline V CDR1 and CDR2: KGHDR, SFDVKD. CDR3 length equals 14 residues. Method: immunoSEQ multiplex PCR; TCRdb's copy keeps in-frame clones and lacks some. The top ten hold under 10% of the sample, which has about 120,000 clones, 85% to 95% seen once. To note about this clone: The antigen is undetermined.

The sequence came from an adult in good health. Sequences were derived from peripheral blood, sampled on day 0 of AZD1222 vaccination. The chain couples TRBV24-1 to TRBJ2-4, with a weak D call TRBD1 (5 bases). The CDR3 sequence: CATSAAHDRNIQYF. The CDR3 nucleotides read TGTGCCACCAGTGCGGCGCACGACAGAAACATTCAGTACTTC.